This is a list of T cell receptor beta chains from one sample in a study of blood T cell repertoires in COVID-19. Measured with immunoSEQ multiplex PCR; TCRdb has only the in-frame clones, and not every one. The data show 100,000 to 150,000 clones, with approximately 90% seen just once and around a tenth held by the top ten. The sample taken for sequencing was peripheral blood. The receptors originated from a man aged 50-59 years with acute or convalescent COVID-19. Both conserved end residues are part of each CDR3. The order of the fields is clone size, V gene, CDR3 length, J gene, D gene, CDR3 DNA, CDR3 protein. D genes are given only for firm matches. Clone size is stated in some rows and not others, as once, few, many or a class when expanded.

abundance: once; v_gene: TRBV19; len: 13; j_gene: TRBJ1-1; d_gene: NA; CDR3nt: TGTGCCAGTTGGGCCCTTGGGAGGACTGAAGCTTTCTTT; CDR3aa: CASWALGRTEAFF
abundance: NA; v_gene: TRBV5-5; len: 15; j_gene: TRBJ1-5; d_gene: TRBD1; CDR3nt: TGTGCCAGCAGCGCGGGACAGGGGAAGAGCCAGCCCCAGCATTTT; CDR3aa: CASSAGQGKSQPQHF
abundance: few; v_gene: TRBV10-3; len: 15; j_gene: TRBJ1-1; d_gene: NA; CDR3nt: TGTGCCATCAGTCCTGGCGGCAGCTTGAACACTGAAGCTTTCTTT; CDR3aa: CAISPGGSLNTEAFF
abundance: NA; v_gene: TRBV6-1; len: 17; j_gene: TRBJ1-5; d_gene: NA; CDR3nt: TGTGCCAGCAGTGAAGTTGGAGCCCCCTACTATTATCAGCCCCAGCATTTT; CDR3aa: CASSEVGAPYYYQPQHF
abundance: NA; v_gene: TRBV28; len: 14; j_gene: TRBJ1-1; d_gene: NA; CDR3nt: TGTGCCAGCAGTTTAGGACAAGTGAACACTGAAGCTTTCTTT; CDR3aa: CASSLGQVNTEAFF
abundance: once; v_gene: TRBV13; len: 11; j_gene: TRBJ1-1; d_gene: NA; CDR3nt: TGTGCCAGCAGCTCCAGAGAGGGAGCTTTCTTT; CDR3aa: CASSSREGAFF
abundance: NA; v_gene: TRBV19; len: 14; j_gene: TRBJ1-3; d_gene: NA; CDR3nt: TGTGCCAGTAGTATAGCCGCGGGTGGAAACACCATATATTTT; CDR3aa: CASSIAAGGNTIYF
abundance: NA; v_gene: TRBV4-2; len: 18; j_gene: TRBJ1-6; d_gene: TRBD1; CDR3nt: TGTGCCAGCAGCCAAGAACACGTCGGACAGGGATTATTGTCACCCCTCCACTTT; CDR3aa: CASSQEHVGQGLLSPLHF
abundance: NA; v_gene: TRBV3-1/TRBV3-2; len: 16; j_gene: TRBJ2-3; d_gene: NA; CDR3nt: TGTGCCAGCAGCCAATTTGGGACTCCGTCGGCAGATACGCAGTATTTT; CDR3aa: CASSQFGTPSADTQYF
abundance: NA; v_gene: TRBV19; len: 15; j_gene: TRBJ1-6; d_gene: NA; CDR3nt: TGTGCCAGTAGTATTTTGACAGAAAGCAATTCACCCCTCCACTTT; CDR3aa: CASSILTESNSPLHF
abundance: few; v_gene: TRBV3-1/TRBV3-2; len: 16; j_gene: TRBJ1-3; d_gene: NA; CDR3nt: TGTGCCAGCAGCCCCTTATTACAGGGCGCTGGAAACACCATATATTTT; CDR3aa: CASSPLLQGAGNTIYF
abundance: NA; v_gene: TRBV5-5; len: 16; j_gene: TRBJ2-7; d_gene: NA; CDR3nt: TGTGCCAGCAGCTGGTCCGGGACACTGAGATCCTACGAGCAGTACTTC; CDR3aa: CASSWSGTLRSYEQYF
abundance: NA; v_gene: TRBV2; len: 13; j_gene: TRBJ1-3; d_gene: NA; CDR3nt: TGTGCCAGCAGTGTGGGGGGTGGAAACACCATATATTTT; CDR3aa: CASSVGGGNTIYF
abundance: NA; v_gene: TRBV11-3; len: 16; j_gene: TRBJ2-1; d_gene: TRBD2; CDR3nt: TGTGCCAGCAGCCCCCGTGTCGGACTAGCGGGGGATGAGCAGTTCTTC; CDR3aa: CASSPRVGLAGDEQFF
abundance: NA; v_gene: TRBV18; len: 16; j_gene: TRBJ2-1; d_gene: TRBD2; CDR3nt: TGTGCCAGCTCAGCCCCGAATCGGGGACTAGCGGATGAGCAGTTCTTC; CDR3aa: CASSAPNRGLADEQFF
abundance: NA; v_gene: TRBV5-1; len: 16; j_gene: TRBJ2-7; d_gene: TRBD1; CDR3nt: TGCGCCAGCAGTCCTACCCAGGGGACAGGATTTTACGAGCAGTACTTC; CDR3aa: CASSPTQGTGFYEQYF
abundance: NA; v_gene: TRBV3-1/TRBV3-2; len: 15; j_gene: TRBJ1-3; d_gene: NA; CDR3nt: TGTGCCAGCAGCCAAGATGGAGTCTCTGGAAACACCATATATTTT; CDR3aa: CASSQDGVSGNTIYF
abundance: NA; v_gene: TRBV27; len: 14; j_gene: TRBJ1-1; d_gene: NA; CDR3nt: TGTGCCAGCAGTTTATCGATCGGGTGGACTGAAGCTTTCTTT; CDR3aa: CASSLSIGWTEAFF
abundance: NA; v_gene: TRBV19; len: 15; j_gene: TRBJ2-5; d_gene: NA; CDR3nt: TGTGCCAGTAGTATCGCTACAGGCTTCCAAGAGACCCAGTACTTC; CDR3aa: CASSIATGFQETQYF
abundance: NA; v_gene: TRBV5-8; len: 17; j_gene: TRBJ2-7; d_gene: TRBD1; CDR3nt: TGTGCCAGCAGCTTCTACAGAGGACAGGGGATAATTTACGAGCAGTACTTC; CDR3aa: CASSFYRGQGIIYEQYF
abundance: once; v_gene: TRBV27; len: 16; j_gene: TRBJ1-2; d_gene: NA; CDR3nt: TGTGCCAGCAGTCCAGATGACAGCGTTTATAACTATGGCTACACCTTC; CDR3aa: CASSPDDSVYNYGYTF
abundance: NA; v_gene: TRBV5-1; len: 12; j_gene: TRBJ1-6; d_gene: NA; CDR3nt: TGCGCCAGCTCCTTGAGCGGTTCACCCCTCCACTTT; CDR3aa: CASSLSGSPLHF
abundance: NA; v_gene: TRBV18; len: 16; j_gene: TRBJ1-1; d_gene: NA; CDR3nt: TGTGCCAGCTCACCGCGGAACGCCGGCATGAACACTGAAGCTTTCTTT; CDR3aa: CASSPRNAGMNTEAFF
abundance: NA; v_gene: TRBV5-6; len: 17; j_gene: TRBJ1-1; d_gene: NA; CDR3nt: TGTGCCAGCAGTTTCCCTGTGGGGGGGGTCATGAACACTGAAGCTTTCTTT; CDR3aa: CASSFPVGGVMNTEAFF
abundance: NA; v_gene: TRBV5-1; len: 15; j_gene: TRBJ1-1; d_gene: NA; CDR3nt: TGCGCCAGCAGCTTGGGGGGCCAGGCGGCCACTGAAGCTTTCTTT; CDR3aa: CASSLGGQAATEAFF
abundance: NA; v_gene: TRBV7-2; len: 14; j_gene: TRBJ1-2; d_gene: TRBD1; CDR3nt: TGTGCCAGCAGTAACCTCGGGACAGGCTATGGCTACACCTTC; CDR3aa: CASSNLGTGYGYTF
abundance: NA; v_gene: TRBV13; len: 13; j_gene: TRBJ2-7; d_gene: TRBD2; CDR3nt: TGTGCCAGCAGCCTAGGACTAGCGGGGGAGCAGTACTTC; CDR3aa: CASSLGLAGEQYF
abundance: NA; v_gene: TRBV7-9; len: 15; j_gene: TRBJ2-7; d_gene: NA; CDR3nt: TGTGCCAGCAGCTTTCAGGGGACAATGGGCGACGAGCAGTACTTC; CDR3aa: CASSFQGTMGDEQYF
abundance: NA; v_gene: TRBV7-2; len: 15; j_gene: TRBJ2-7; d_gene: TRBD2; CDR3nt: TGTGCCAGCAGCCTAATTGGGACTAGCGGTTTCGAGCAGTACTTC; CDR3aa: CASSLIGTSGFEQYF
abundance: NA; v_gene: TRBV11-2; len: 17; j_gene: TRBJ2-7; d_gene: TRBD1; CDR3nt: TGTGCCAGCAGCTTAGGCATAGGGGGACAGGGTGGCTACGAGCAGTACTTC; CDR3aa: CASSLGIGGQGGYEQYF
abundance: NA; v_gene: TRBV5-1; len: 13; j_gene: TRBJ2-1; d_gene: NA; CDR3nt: TGCGCCAGCAGCTTGGCCGGGACTAATGAGCAGTTCTTC; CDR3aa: CASSLAGTNEQFF
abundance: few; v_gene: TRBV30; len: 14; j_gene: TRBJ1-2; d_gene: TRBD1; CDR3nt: TGTGCCTGGAGTCTAGCCGGGACAGCGCATGGCTACACCTTC; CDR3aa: CAWSLAGTAHGYTF
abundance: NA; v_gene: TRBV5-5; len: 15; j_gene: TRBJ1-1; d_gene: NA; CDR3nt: TGTGCCAGCAGCTTGGACAGTGGCATGAACACTGAAGCTTTCTTT; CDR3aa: CASSLDSGMNTEAFF
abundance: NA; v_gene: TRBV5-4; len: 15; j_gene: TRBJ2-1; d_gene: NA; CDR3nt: TGTGCCAGCAGCCCTAAGACTAGCTCCTACAATGAGCAGTTCTTC; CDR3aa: CASSPKTSSYNEQFF
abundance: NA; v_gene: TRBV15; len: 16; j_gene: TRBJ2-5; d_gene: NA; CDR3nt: TGTGCCACCAGCAGAGATCGGACGGGAACTTGGGAGACCCAGTACTTC; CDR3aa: CATSRDRTGTWETQYF
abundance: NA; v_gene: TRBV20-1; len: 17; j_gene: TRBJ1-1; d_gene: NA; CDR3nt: TGCAGTGCTAGTGGTCGGGGGGCGCGGATATGGAACACTGAAGCTTTCTTT; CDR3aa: CSASGRGARIWNTEAFF
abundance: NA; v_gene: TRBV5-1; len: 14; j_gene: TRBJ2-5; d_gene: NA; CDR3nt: TGCGCCAGCAGCTTGGCCGGACAGCAAGAGACCCAGTACTTC; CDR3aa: CASSLAGQQETQYF
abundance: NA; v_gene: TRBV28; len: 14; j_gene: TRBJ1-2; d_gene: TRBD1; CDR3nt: TGTGCCAGCACCGAGCGGACAGGCGACTATGGCTACACCTTC; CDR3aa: CASTERTGDYGYTF
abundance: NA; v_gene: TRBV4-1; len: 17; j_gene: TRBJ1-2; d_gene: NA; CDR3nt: TGCGCCAGCAGCCAAGACGAGACCGCGACGGGGAACTATGGCTACACCTTC; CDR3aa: CASSQDETATGNYGYTF
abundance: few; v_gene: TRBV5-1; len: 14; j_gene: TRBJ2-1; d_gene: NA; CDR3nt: TGCGCCAGCAGCTTGTCGTTCGTCTACAATGAGCAGTTCTTC; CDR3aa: CASSLSFVYNEQFF
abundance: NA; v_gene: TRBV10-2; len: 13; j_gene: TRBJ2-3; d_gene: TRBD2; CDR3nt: TGCGCCAGCACAATTAGCGGGAGAGATACGCAGTATTTT; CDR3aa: CASTISGRDTQYF
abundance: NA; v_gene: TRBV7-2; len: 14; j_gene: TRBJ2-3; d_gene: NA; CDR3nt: TGTGCCAGCAGCTTAGAGGCAGTCCGGGGTACGCAGTATTTT; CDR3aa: CASSLEAVRGTQYF
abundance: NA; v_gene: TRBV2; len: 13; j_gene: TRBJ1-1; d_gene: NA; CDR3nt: TGTGCCAGCAGAAAAGGGGGGAACACTGAAGCTTTCTTT; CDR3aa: CASRKGGNTEAFF
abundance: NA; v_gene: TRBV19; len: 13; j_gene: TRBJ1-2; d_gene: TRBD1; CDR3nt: TGTGCCACCTACAGGGGGGCCCTGCGAGGCTACACCTTC; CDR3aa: CATYRGALRGYTF
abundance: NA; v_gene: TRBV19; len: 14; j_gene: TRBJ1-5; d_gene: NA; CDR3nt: TGTGCCAGTAGTTCAGACAGACTCAATCAGCCCCAGCATTTT; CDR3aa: CASSSDRLNQPQHF
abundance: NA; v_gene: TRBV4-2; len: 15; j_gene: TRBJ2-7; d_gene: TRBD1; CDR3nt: TGTGCCAGCAGCAGAACGGGACAGGGGGCATACGAGCAGTACTTC; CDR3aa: CASSRTGQGAYEQYF
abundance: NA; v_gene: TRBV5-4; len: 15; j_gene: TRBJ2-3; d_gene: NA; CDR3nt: TGTGCCAGCAGCTTGAGGGACTTAGCGGCCGATACGCAGTATTTT; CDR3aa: CASSLRDLAADTQYF